This TCR beta chain was sequenced in a study of blood T cell repertoires in COVID-19. Study as a whole: Whether acute or convalescent, the COVID-19 samples came from the United States, Italy and Spain.

Germline V gives CDR1 MNHEY, CDR2 SVGAGI. Trimming cost V 2 bases and J 6 bases, with 13 bases left between them. This CDR3 is built from 14 residues. Under the authors' procedure: The authors estimated nucleated cell counts from reference gene primer amplification. Using immunoSEQ multiplex PCR, the repertoire was profiled, and TCRdb retains in-frame clones only, with some absent. The DNA was the basis for D and trimming; V, J and clone size are from that table. The table shows about 270,000 clones, with approximately 86% occurring only once. This clone has only a few counts. Material for sequencing was peripheral blood. V gene TRBV6-5 combines with J gene TRBJ1-2, with D perhaps TRBD1 (5 bases). The sequence came from a man aged 40-50 years who had recovered from COVID-19. This CDR3 is CASSYGSSRDGYTF. CDR3 DNA: TGTGCCAGCAGTTACGGGTCTTCCAGGGATGGCTACACCTTC.